The present TCR beta chain was sequenced within a study of blood T cell repertoires in COVID-19 (dated by TCRdb to about 2020). Looking at the study overall: The collaborator samples originated in the United States, Italy and Spain and spanned the acute and convalescent phases of COVID-19. The material from the prospective study consisted of cDNA or gDNA derived from T cells, B-cell-depleted T cells, or PBMCs. The dataset comprised deeply sampled blood TCRbeta repertoires from subjects exposed to, actively infected with, or recovered from COVID-19. Where HLA class I and class II types were available, the types were taken from metadata supplied by the sample provider, not from assay-based typing. The sample metadata nearly always contained a de-identified subject ID, COVID-19 status, age in years and sex. The repertoires were released in a freely available public database meant as a resource for research on the immune response to SARS-CoV-2. Samples came from the ongoing ImmuneRACE study (first 160 participants) plus 1,254 subjects from 6 global collaborators. General study outcomes and caveats: The quantity of clinical and demographic metadata differed by source and by participant and was supplied without curation.

The collaborating institutions used their own protocols to collect whole blood in K2EDTA tubes. For TCRbeta analysis, collaborator samples were shipped as frozen whole blood, as isolated PBMCs, or as DNA extracted from either sample type. The immunoSEQ Assay, a bias-controlled multiplex PCR, was used to amplify TCRbeta CDR3 regions from genomic DNA. Regarding the original processing steps: Within the assay, amplification of reference gene primers was used to estimate how many nucleated cells each sample contained. To quantify the absolute abundance of each unique TCRbeta CDR3 rearrangement, sequence reads were collapsed and filtered. For each sample, productive Simpson clonality was calculated as the square root of Simpson's diversity index across productive rearrangements. The table comes from immuneACCESS by way of TCRdb, which keeps in-frame sequences with V and J called. Part of the clones is missing from these tables; in studies checked, under half for an unresolved V gene and the rest for unknown reasons. The DNA gave D and trimming, while V, J and clone size come from that table. Present in this sample are about 200,000 clones, 83% of which were seen just once. About 2.7% of the sample goes to the ten largest clones.

For this clone: Its antigen remains undetermined. Base-call qualities are not available, and no considerably larger clone is one nucleotide away.

Based on the germline V gene, the CDR1 and CDR2 sequences are SGHVS and FQNEAQ. Relative to germline, V is 1 base shorter and J is 4 bases shorter, with 12 bases between their ends. Counted from cysteine to phenylalanine, this CDR3 has 15 amino acids. Only CDR3 DNA remains: 45 bases, in frame from the first base. The chain couples TRBV7-8 to TRBJ2-3; TRBD2 might be the D gene, on 5 matching bases. The sequence was collected from a woman aged 40 to 49 with active or convalescent COVID-19. Input material: peripheral blood. The CDR3 has the sequence CASSLGGLVSDTQYF. The DNA sequence is TGTGCCAGCAGCTTAGGAGGGTTGGTGTCAGATACGCAGTATTTT. The CDR3 plus the reference TRBV7-8 and TRBJ2-3 genes for the other parts give the full variable domain: GAGVSQSPRYKVAKRGQDVALRCDPISGHVSLFWYQQALGQGPEFLTYFQNEAQLDKSGLPSDRFFAERPEGSVSTLKIQRTQQEDSAVYLCASSLGGLVSDTQYFGPGTRLTVL.